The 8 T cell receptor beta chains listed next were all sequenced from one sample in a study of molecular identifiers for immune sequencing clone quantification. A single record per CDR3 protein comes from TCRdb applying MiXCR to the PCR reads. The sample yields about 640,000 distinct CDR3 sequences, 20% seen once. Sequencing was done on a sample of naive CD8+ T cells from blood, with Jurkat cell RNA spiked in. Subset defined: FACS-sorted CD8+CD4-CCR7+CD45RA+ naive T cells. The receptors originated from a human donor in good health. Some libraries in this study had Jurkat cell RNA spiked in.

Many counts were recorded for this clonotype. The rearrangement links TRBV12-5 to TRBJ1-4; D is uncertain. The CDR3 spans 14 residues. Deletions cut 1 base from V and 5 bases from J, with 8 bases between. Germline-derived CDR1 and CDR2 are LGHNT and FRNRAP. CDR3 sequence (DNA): TGTGCTAGTGGTTTGGGAGGCGGAAATGAAAAACTGTTTTTT. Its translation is CASGLGGGNEKLFF.

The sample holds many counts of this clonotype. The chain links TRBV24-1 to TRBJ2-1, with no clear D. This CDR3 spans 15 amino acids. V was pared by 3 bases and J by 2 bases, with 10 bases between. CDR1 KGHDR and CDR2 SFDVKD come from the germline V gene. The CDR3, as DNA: TGTGCCACCAGTGATCGTGACCAGACCTACAATGAGCAGTTCTTC. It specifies CATSDRDQTYNEQFF.

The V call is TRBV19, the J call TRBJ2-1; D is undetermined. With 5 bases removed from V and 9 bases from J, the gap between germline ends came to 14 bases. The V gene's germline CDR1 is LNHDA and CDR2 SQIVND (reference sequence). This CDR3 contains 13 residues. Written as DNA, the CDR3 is TGTGCCAGTAGTCCTCACGACCCGGTTGAGCAGTTCTTC. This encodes CASSPHDPVEQFF.

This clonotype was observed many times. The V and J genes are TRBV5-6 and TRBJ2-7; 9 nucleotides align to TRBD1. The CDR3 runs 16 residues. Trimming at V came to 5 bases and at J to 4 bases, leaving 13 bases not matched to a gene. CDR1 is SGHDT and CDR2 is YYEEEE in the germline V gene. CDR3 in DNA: TGTGCCAGCAGTTTCCCGTCCCGGACAGGGGAATACGAGCAGTACTTC. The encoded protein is CASSFPSRTGEYEQYF.

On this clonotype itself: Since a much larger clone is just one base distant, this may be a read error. CDR3 sequence (DNA): TGTGCCAGCAGCCTAACCGGGGCGTTGAACACCGGGGAGCTGTTTTTT. Residues: CASSLTGALNTGELFF. V gene TRBV13 combines with J gene TRBJ2-2; D may correspond to TRBD1 or TRBD2 (5 bases each). The CDR3 is 16 amino acids. Trimming took 5 bases from V and 1 from J, leaving 14 bases between them. Germline V CDR1 and CDR2: PRHDT, FYEKMQ (reference sequence).

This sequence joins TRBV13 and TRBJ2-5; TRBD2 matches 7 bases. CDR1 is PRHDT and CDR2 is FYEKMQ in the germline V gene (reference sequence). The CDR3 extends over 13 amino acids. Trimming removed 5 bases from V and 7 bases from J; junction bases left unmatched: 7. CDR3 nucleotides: TGTGCCAGCAGCGTTACTAGCGTAGGGACCCAGTACTTC. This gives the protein CASSVTSVGTQYF.

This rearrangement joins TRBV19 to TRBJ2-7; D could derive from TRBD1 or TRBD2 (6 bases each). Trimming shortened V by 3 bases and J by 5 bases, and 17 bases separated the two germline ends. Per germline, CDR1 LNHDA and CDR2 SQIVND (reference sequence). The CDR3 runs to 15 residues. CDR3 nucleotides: TGTGCCAGTAGTATGGGGGGACAACCATCCCACGAGCAGTACTTC. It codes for CASSMGGQPSHEQYF.

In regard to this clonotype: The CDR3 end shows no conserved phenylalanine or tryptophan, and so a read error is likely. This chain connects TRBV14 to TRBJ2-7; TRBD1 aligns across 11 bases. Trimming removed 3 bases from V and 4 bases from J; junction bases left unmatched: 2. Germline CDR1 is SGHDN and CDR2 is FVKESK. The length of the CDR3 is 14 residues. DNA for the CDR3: TGTGCCAGCAGCCACGGGACAGGGGGTTACGAGCAGTACCTC. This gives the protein CASSHGTGGYEQYL.